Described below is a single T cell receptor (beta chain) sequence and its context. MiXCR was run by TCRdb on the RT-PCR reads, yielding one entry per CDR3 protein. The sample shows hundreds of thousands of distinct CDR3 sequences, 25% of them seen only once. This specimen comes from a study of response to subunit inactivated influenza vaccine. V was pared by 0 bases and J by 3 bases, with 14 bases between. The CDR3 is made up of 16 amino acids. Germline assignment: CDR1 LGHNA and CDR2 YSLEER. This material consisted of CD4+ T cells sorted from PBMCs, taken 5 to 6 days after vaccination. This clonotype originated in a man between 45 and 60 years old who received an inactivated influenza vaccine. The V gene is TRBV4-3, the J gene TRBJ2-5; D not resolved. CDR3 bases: TGCGCCAGCAGCCAAGATCTGAAGTTGGGGAAAGAGACCCAGTACTTC. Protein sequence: CASSQDLKLGKETQYF.